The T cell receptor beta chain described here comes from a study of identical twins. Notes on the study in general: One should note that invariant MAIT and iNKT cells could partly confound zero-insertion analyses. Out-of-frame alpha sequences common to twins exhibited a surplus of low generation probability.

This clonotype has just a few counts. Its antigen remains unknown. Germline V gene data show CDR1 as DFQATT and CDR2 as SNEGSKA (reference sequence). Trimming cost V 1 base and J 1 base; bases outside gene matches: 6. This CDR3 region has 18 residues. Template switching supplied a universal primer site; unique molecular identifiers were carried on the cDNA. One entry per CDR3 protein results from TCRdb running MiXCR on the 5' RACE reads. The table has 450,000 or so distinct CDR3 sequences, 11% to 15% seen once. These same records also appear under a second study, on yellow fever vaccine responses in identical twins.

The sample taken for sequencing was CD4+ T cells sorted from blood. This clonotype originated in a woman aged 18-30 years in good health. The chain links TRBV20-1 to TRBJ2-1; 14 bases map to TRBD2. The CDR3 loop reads CSARVLTSGRGSYNEQFF. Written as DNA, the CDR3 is TGCAGTGCTAGAGTGCTGACTAGCGGGAGGGGTTCCTACAATGAGCAGTTCTTC.